Sequencing of this TCR beta chain was carried out in a study of identifying expanded T cells in peripheral blood. Notes on this clone: Its antigen is undetermined.

Profiling relied on immunoSEQ multiplex PCR, and the TCRdb table lists in-frame clones only, not all of them. The table records under 95,000 clones, about 89% of them present only once. Overall study findings and caveats: Differentially abundant clones: around 1.2 between replicates, about 15 at around 15 days, around 20 at four. Approximately two-week clone count variance significantly increased as total template count grew.

Collection occurred without any documented infections or immune events in donors. Germline-derived CDR1 and CDR2 are SQVTM and ANQGSEA. The ends were cut back, 6 bases at V and 2 bases at J, with 19 bases in the middle. The CDR3 is 15 amino acids. The source is a person aged 18-70 years in good health. Sequenced: blood. The chain combines TRBV29-1 with TRBJ1-1, with D perhaps matching TRBD1 (5 bases). DNA for the CDR3: TGCAGCGTGGCCCGGGACGAAGGTCATAACACTGAAGCTTTCTTT. Residues: CSVARDEGHNTEAFF.